This T cell receptor beta chain was captured by sequencing in a study of breast tumors, draining lymph nodes, adjacent tissues. Germline CDR1 reads SEHNR; CDR2 reads FQNEAQ (reference sequence). The CDR3 length is 13 residues. V was trimmed by 1 base and J by 9 bases, leaving 7 bases between them. This clonotype was recorded at least ten times. TCRdb reprocessed the multiplex PCR reads with MiXCR, giving one entry per CDR3 protein. The repertoire has roughly 80,000 distinct CDR3 sequences, under 25% of them found once; the top ten carry about 2.2%. The lymph nodes were axillary draining lymph nodes from breast cancer patients.

The genes are TRBV7-9 and TRBJ1-6; D is uncertain. The clonotype was recovered from a female donor with breast cancer. Some clones in this sample may be carry-over from other donors' samples. The source material was axillary lymph node tissue. CDR3: CASSLVGISPLHF. The CDR3 coding sequence is TGTGCCAGCAGCTTAGTTGGCATTTCACCCCTCCACTTT.